The 2 T cell receptor beta chains below come from one sample, sequenced in a study of read filtering for tumor transcriptome and immune sequencing. This library used roughly 400 ng RNA and molecular barcoded adaptors spanning alpha/delta and beta/gamma chains. In TCRdb, the reads were re-called with MiXCR into one record per CDR3 protein. The profile shows tens of thousands of distinct CDR3 sequences, approximately 13% of them singletons. The sequencing sample was made of a population of CD138-negative cells sorted from bone marrow. The receptor source for this set is a donor at least 40 years old with multiple myeloma.

A remark on this clonotype: This clone may be a read error of a much larger clone one base away. V gene TRBV29-1 combines with J gene TRBJ1-1, with a weak D call TRBD1 (5 bases). The V and J ends lost 5 bases and 8 bases respectively, with 21 bases between them. This CDR3 is built from 14 residues. Germline assignment: CDR1 SQVTM and CDR2 ANQGSEA. Here the CDR3 reads CSVSDGARYQEAFF. CDR3 bases: TGCAGCGTTTCCGACGGGGCCAGATACCAGGAAGCTTTCTTT.

Turning to this clonotype: A read error is possible here, since a much larger clone lies one base away. The J gene is TRBJ2-1, the V gene TRBV10-3; no firm D call. The V gene's germline CDR1 is ENHRY and CDR2 SYGVKD. The CDR3 spans 11 residues. Written as DNA, the CDR3 is TGTGCCATCAGGCTTTACAATGGGCAGTTCTTC. This gives the protein CAIRLYNGQFF.